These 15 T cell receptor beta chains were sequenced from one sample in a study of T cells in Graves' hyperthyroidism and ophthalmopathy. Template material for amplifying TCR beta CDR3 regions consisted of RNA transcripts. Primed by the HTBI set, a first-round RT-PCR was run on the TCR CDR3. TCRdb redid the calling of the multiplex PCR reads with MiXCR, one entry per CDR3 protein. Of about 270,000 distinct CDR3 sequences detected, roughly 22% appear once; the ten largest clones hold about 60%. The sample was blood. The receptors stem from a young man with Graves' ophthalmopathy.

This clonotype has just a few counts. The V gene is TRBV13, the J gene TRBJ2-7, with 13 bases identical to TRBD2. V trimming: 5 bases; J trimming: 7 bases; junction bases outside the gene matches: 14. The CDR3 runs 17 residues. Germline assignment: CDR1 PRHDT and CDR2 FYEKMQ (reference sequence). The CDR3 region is CASSPRGSLAGGVEQYF. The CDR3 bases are TGTGCCAGCAGCCCCAGAGGTTCACTAGCGGGAGGGGTAGAGCAGTACTTC.

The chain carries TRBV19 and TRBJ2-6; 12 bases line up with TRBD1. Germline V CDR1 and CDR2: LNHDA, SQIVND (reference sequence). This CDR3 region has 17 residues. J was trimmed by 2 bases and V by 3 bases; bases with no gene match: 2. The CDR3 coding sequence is TGTGCCAGTAGTATCGGGACAGGGGGCGCTGGGGCCAACGTCCTGACTTTC. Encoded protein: CASSIGTGGAGANVLTF.

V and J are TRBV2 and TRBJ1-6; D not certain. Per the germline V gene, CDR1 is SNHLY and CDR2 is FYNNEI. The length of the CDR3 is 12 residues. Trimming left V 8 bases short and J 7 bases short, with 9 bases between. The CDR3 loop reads CASGSSNSPLHF. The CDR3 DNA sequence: TGTGCCAGCGGCAGTTCGAATTCACCCCTCCACTTT.

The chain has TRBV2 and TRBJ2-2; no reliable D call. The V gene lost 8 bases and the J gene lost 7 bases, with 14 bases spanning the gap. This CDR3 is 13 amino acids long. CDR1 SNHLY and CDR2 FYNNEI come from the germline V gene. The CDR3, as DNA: TGTGCCAGCGGCCTAACTGACGGCGGGGAGCTGTTTTTT. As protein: CASGLTDGGELFF.

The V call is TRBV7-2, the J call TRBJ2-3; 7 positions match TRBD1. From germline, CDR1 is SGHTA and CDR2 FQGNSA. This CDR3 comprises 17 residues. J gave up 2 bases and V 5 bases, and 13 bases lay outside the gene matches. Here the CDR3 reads CASSPHGQGVATDTQYF. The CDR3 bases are TGTGCCAGCAGCCCACATGGCCAGGGGGTTGCCACAGATACGCAGTATTTT.

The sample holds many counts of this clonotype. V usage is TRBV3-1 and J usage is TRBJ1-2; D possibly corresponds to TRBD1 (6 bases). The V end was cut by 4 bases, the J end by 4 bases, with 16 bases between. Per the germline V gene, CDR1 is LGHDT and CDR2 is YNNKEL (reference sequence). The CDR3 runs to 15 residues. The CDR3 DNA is TGTGCCAGCAGCCCTAGCCCCGGGACACCCTATGGCTACACCTTC. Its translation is CASSPSPGTPYGYTF.

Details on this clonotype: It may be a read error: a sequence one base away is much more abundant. CDR3 nucleotide sequence: TGCAGTGCTAGCTTCAACTATGGCTGCACCTTC. As protein: CSASFNYGCTF. The chain joins TRBV20-1 to TRBJ1-2, with unresolved D. The CDR3 is made up of 11 amino acids. From germline, CDR1 is DFQATT and CDR2 SNEGSKA (reference sequence).

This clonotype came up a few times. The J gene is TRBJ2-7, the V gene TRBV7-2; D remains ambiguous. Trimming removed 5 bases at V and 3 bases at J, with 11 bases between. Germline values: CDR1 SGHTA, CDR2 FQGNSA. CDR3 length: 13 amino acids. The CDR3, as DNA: TGTGCCAGCAGCGCGGTTATAAACTACGAGCAGTACTTC. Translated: CASSAVINYEQYF.

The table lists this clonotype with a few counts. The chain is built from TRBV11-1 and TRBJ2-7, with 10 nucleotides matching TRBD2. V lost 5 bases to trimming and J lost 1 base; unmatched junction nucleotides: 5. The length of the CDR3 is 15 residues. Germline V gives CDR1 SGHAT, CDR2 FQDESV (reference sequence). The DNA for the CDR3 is TGTGCCAGCAGCCTCGGACTAGCGGATTCCTACGAGCAGTACTTC. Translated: CASSLGLADSYEQYF.

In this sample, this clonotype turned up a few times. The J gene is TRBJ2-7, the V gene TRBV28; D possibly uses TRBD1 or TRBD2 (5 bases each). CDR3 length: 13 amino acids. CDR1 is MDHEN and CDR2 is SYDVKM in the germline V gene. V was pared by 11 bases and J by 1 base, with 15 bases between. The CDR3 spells CARDGRTSYEQYF. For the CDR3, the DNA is TGTGCCCGGGACGGGCGGACGTCCTACGAGCAGTACTTC.

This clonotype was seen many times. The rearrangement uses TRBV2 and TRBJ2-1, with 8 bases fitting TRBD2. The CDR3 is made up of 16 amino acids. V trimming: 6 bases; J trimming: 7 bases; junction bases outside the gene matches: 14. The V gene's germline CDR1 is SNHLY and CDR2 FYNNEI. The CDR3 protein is CASRLISGSQGNEQFF. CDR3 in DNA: TGTGCCAGCAGGCTGATAAGCGGGAGTCAAGGTAATGAGCAGTTCTTC.

CDR3 sequence: CASSLVRENIQYF. DNA of the CDR3: TGTGCCAGCAGTTTGGTCAGGGAGAACATTCAGTACTTC. This sequence joins TRBV27 and TRBJ2-4, with D possibly called TRBD1 or TRBD2 (5 bases each). CDR3 length: 13 amino acids. The germline V gene has CDR1 MNHEY and CDR2 SMNVEV (reference sequence). V lost 3 bases and J 7 bases, leaving 10 bases between the germline ends.

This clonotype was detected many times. The CDR3 here is CSARDPSRGAYEQYF. Here the CDR3 DNA reads TGCAGTGCTAGAGACCCTAGCAGGGGAGCCTACGAGCAGTACTTC. The V call is TRBV20-1, the J call TRBJ2-7; D might be TRBD1 (6 bases). The V end was cut by 0 bases, the J end by 2 bases, with 14 bases between. The CDR3 spans 15 residues. Germline lookup yields CDR1 DFQATT and CDR2 SNEGSKA (reference sequence).

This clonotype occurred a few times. The CDR3 here is CASSEGTGGDSPLHF. CDR3 nucleotides: TGTGCCAGCAGTGAAGGAACAGGGGGGGATTCACCCCTCCACTTT. The chain carries TRBV2 and TRBJ1-6; TRBD1 aligns across 8 bases. V lost 1 base and J lost 8; bases outside the gene matches: 4. Germline V lookup: CDR1 SNHLY, CDR2 FYNNEI. The CDR3 runs to 15 residues. The entire variable domain, with the rest obtained from reference TRBV2 and TRBJ1-6, is as follows: EPEVTQTPSHQVTQMGQEVILRCVPISNHLYFYWYRQILGQKVEFLVSFYNNEISEKSEIFDDQFSVERPDGSNFTLKIRSTKLEDSAMYFCASSEGTGGDSPLHFGNGTRLTVT.

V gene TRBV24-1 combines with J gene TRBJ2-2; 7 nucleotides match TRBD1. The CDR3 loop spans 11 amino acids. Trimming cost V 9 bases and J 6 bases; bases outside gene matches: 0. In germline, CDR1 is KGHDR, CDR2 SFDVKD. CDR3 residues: CATQGAGELFF. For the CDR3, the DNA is TGTGCCACCCAGGGGGCCGGGGAGCTGTTTTTT.